This is a list of T cell receptor beta chains from one sample in a study of cytomegalovirus exposure and HLA in healthy donors. Data came from immunoSEQ multiplex PCR; TCRdb stores just in-frame clones and leaves some out. This table holds some 55,000 clones. The sample was PBMCs. Receptor source: a man aged 18 to 29 in good health and CMV-seropositive. Both conserved end residues are part of each CDR3. The order of the fields is V gene, J gene, D gene, CDR3 protein, CDR3 DNA. The D gene is left open where the match is weak.

TRBV6-7	TRBJ1-5	TRBD1	CASSYPRDRATVDQPQHF	TGTGCCAGCAGTTACCCTCGGGACAGGGCAACGGTAGATCAGCCCCAGCATTTT
TRBV27	TRBJ1-4	TRBD1	CASSLSPGQGSGSGVEKLFF	TGTGCCAGCAGTTTATCTCCGGGACAGGGGAGCGGTTCAGGGGTTGAAAAACTGTTTTTT
TRBV5-4	TRBJ2-1	-	CASSSGGYNEQFF	TGTGCCAGCAGCTCCGGGGGCTACAATGAGCAGTTCTTC
TRBV7-5	TRBJ1-5	-	CARSSGGRSNQPQHF	TGTGCCAGAAGTTCGGGGGGGCGTAGCAATCAGCCCCAGCATTTT
TRBV29-1	TRBJ2-5	-	CSVESGPEETQYF	TGCAGCGTTGAATCAGGCCCCGAAGAGACCCAGTACTTC
TRBV6-5	TRBJ2-7	-	CASRFSSPGEQYF	TGTGCCAGCAGGTTTAGCAGCCCGGGGGAGCAGTACTTC
TRBV11-2	TRBJ2-2	TRBD2	CASSETGGTDTGELFF	TGTGCCAGCAGTGAGACGGGAGGTACGGACACCGGGGAGCTGTTTTTT
TRBV2	TRBJ2-7	-	CASSEVSSASYEQYF	TGTGCCAGCAGTGAAGTTTCTAGCGCGTCCTACGAGCAGTACTTC
TRBV5-1	TRBJ2-2	-	CASRTGTPYTGELFF	TGCGCCAGCCGTACCGGGACACCCTACACCGGGGAGCTGTTTTTT
TRBV11-2	TRBJ2-1	TRBD2	CASSLDSAGGGYNEQFF	TGTGCCAGCAGCTTAGATTCAGCGGGAGGCGGGTACAATGAGCAGTTCTTC
TRBV7-3	TRBJ2-6	-	CANSLAGSGANVLTF	TGTGCCAACAGCTTAGCAGGCTCTGGGGCCAACGTCCTGACTTTC
TRBV27	TRBJ2-1	TRBD2	CASSSRTSTGEQFF	TGTGCCAGCAGTTCCAGGACTAGTACGGGTGAGCAGTTCTTC
TRBV7-8	TRBJ2-3	TRBD2	CASSRSTGGAPDTQYF	TGTGCCAGCAGCCGCTCGACGGGAGGGGCCCCAGATACGCAGTATTTT
TRBV7-3	TRBJ2-2	-	CASSPDTMNTGELFF	TGTGCCAGCAGCCCTGACACAATGAACACCGGGGAGCTGTTTTTT